A single sample is the source of the 14 T cell receptor beta chains below, sequenced in a study of CD8 T cells in Susac syndrome. After extraction with the RNeasy kit, about 0.5 to 1 ug of the RNA was reverse transcribed using random hexamers. TCRdb reprocessed the immunoSEQ multiplex PCR reads via MiXCR and lists one record per CDR3 protein. The data hold 100,000 to 150,000 distinct CDR3 sequences, with around 94% observed a single time. The specimen was CD8+ T cells from PBMCs. The receptors originated from a human donor with Susac syndrome.

This clonotype was picked up one time. The CDR3 region is CASSPGQGGWEQYF. CDR3 sequence (DNA): TGCGCCAGCAGCCCGGGACAGGGGGGCTGGGAGCAGTACTTC. The chain couples TRBV4-1 to TRBJ2-7, with 11 nucleotides matching TRBD1. Trimming removed 4 bases from V and 7 bases from J; junction bases left unmatched: 6. Germline-derived CDR1 and CDR2 are MGHRA and YSYEKL. The CDR3 consists of 14 residues.

The gene calls are TRBV6-5 and TRBJ1-1; D unclear. Trimming removed 10 bases at V and 1 base at J, with 10 bases between. The CDR3 sequence is 12 residues long. CDR1 is MNHEY, CDR2 SVGAGI, per germline. The CDR3 sequence: CATAIGNTEAFF. In DNA, the CDR3 is TGTGCCACGGCAATCGGGAACACTGAAGCTTTCTTT.

The V and J genes are TRBV9 and TRBJ2-7; D possibly matches TRBD1 or TRBD2 (5 bases each). CDR1 is SGDLS and CDR2 is YYNGEE in the germline V gene. There are 14 residues in the CDR3. V lost 0 bases and J 0 bases, leaving 7 bases between the germline ends. CDR3 coding DNA: TGTGCCAGCAGCGTAGAGGGGACCTCCTACGAGCAGTACTTC. This sequence encodes CASSVEGTSYEQYF.

The chain employs TRBV9 and TRBJ2-7; D possibly corresponds to TRBD2 (6 bases). The CDR3 extends over 13 amino acids. Germline lookup yields CDR1 SGDLS and CDR2 YYNGEE. V lost 0 bases and J lost 6, with 10 bases in between. CDR3 residues: CASSVGLGGEQYF. CDR3 nucleotide sequence: TGTGCCAGCAGCGTAGGACTGGGAGGCGAGCAGTACTTC.

The rearrangement uses TRBV4-3 and TRBJ1-1; a possible D gene is TRBD1 (5 bases). The CDR3 contains 15 residues. The germline V gene encodes CDR1 LGHNA and CDR2 YSLEER. The germline V and J ends were trimmed by 0 bases and 0 bases, with 8 bases remaining between them. The CDR3 reads CASSQERGLNTEAFF. In DNA, the CDR3 is TGCGCCAGCAGCCAAGAGAGGGGACTGAACACTGAAGCTTTCTTT.

This sequence joins TRBV30 and TRBJ1-1; possibly TRBD1 for D (5 bases). The CDR3 is 13 amino acids. With 5 bases removed from V and 1 base from J, the gap between germline ends came to 11 bases. Germline-derived CDR1 and CDR2 are GTSNPN and SVGIG (reference sequence). The CDR3 loop is CAWFREGNTEAFF. The CDR3 nucleotides read TGTGCCTGGTTCAGGGAAGGGAACACTGAAGCTTTCTTT.

The rearrangement uses TRBV7-3 and TRBJ2-1, with D possibly matching TRBD2 (5 bases). Trimming pared 2 bases from V and 3 bases from J, leaving 11 bases between. Germline-derived CDR1 and CDR2 are SGHTA and FQGTGA. The CDR3 has 15 amino acids. The CDR3 DNA is TGTGCCAGCAGCTTAGAGCCTAGCAGCTACAATGAGCAGTTCTTC. Translation gives CASSLEPSSYNEQFF.

V and J are TRBV6-2 or TRBV6-3 and TRBJ2-2; D might be TRBD1 or TRBD2, each matching 7 bases. V was clipped by 5 bases and J by 4 bases, with 14 bases between them. The CDR3 loop spans 15 amino acids. Germline CDR1 reads MNHEY; CDR2 reads SVGEGT. CDR3 DNA: TGTGCCAGCAGTGACACAGGGGAGGGCACCGGGGAGCTGTTTTTT. It encodes CASSDTGEGTGELFF.

The CDR3 is CASSGDRGSSTDTQYF. The CDR3 DNA sequence: TGTGCCAGCAGCGGGGACAGGGGTTCTAGCACAGATACGCAGTATTTT. The V gene is TRBV9, the J gene TRBJ2-3; 10 nucleotides line up with TRBD1. The ends lost 3 bases at V and 0 bases at J; junction bases unmatched: 4. The germline V gene has CDR1 SGDLS and CDR2 YYNGEE. This CDR3 has 16 amino acids.

The CDR3 DNA reads as TGTGCCAGCAGTTTAACCGGACAGGCCGGGAGCTATGGCTACACCTTC. This translates into CASSLTGQAGSYGYTF. The chain uses TRBV28 and TRBJ1-2; 7 bases line up with TRBD1. The length of the CDR3 is 16 residues. V shed 2 bases, J shed 4 bases, and the junction held 10 bases outside the gene matches. Germline CDR1 is MDHEN and CDR2 is SYDVKM.

V usage is TRBV12-3 or TRBV12-4 and J usage is TRBJ2-1; D perhaps matches TRBD2 (7 bases). V lost 6 bases and J lost 4, with 13 bases in between. This CDR3 comprises 14 residues. Written as DNA, the CDR3 is TGTGCCAGCAGCTGGGGGGGCAGGTACAATGAGCAGTTCTTC. It specifies CASSWGGRYNEQFF.

The chain uses TRBV20-1 and TRBJ2-7; TRBD1 is a possible D gene (5 bases). V dropped 6 bases and J dropped 2 bases, with 14 bases sitting between them. The CDR3 has 13 residues. CDR1 is DFQATT and CDR2 is SNEGSKA in the germline V gene (reference sequence). CDR3 protein: CSASQGSTYEQYF. The CDR3 region has the DNA TGCAGTGCCAGTCAGGGCAGTACCTACGAGCAGTACTTC.

V is TRBV12-3 or TRBV12-4 and J is TRBJ2-7; tentatively, D is TRBD1 or TRBD2 (5 bases each). V lost 3 bases, J lost 2 bases, and 11 bases lay in between. The CDR3 contains 14 residues. The CDR3 nucleotides read TGTGCCAGCAGTTTTTGGGGACCGACCTACGAGCAGTACTTC. This translates into CASSFWGPTYEQYF.

The table lists this clonotype with a count of one. The chain couples TRBV2 to TRBJ2-6, with D possibly TRBD2 on 6 matching bases. The CDR3 runs 14 residues. Trimming took 4 bases from V and 2 from J, leaving 6 bases between them. CDR1 SNHLY and CDR2 FYNNEI come from the germline V gene. In nucleotides, the CDR3 is TGTGCCAGCAGTGCGGGAGCTGGGGCCAACGTCCTGACTTTC. It is translated as CASSAGAGANVLTF.